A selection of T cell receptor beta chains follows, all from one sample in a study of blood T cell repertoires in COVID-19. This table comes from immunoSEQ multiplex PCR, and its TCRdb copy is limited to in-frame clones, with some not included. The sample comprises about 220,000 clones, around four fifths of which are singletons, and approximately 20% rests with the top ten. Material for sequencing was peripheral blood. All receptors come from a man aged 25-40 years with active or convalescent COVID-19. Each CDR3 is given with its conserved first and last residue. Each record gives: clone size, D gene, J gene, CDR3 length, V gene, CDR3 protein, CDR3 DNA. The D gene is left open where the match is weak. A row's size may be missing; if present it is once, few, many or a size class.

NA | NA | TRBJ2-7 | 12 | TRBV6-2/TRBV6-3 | CASSRLGYEQYF | TGTGCCAGCAGCCGCCTCGGGTACGAGCAGTACTTC
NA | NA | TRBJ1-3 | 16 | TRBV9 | CASSATPPSSGNTIYF | TGTGCCAGCAGCGCCACCCCGCCGAGCTCTGGAAACACCATATATTTT
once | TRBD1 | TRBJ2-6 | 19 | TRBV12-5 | CASAPGIGQGLAGANVLTF | TGTGCTAGTGCCCCGGGTATTGGACAGGGCCTAGCTGGGGCCAACGTCCTGACTTTC
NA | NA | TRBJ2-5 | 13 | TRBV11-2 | CASSLGLQETQYF | TGTGCCAGCAGCTTGGGACTGCAAGAGACCCAGTACTTC
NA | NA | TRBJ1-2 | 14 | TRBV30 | CAWRPRGGAAGYTF | TGTGCCTGGAGACCACGGGGAGGGGCGGCGGGCTACACCTTC
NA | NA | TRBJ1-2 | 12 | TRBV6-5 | CAARGGRGGYTF | TGTGCCGCCCGCGGGGGAAGGGGTGGCTACACCTTC
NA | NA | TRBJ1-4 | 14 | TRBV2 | CASSTWEDGEKLFF | TGTGCCAGCAGTACATGGGAGGATGGTGAAAAACTGTTTTTT
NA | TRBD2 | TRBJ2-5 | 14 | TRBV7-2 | CASSLAGLAETQYF | TGTGCCAGCAGCTTAGCGGGACTAGCGGAGACCCAGTACTTC
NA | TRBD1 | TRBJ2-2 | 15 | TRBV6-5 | CASSYGTGYTGELFF | TGTGCCAGCAGTTATGGGACAGGGTACACCGGGGAGCTGTTTTTT
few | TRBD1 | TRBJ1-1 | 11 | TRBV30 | CAWGDRGHAFF | TGTGCCTGGGGTGACAGGGGGCACGCTTTCTTT
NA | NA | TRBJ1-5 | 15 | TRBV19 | CASSSRGQNDQPQHF | TGTGCCAGCTCTTCGCGAGGACAGAACGATCAGCCCCAGCATTTT
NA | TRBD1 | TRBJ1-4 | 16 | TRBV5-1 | CASSLRRGQGNEKLFF | TGCGCCAGCAGCTTGAGAAGGGGACAGGGGAATGAAAAACTGTTTTTT
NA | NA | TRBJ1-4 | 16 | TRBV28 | CASSGLGLADGEKLFF | TGTGCCAGCAGCGGCCTGGGACTCGCGGATGGGGAAAAACTGTTTTTT
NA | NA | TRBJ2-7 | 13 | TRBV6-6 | CASVTSDLYEQYF | TGTGCCAGCGTGACGAGCGACCTTTACGAGCAGTACTTC
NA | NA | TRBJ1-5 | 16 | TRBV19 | CASSLGLRAGGQPQHF | TGTGCCAGTAGTCTGGGACTCAGGGCGGGAGGTCAGCCCCAGCATTTT
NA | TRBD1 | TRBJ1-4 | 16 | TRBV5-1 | CASSPRAGTGDEKLFF | TGCGCCAGCAGCCCCAGGGCGGGGACAGGAGATGAAAAACTGTTTTTT
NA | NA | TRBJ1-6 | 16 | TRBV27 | CASSPRRGVLDSPLHF | TGTGCCAGCAGTCCCCGTCGGGGGGTTTTGGATTCACCCCTCCACTTT
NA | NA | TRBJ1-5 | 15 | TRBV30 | CAWSVGGAGNQPQHF | TGTGCCTGGAGTGTGGGGGGGGCAGGCAATCAGCCCCAGCATTTT
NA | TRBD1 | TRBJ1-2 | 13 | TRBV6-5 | CASSFQGADGYTF | TGTGCCAGCAGTTTCCAGGGGGCAGATGGCTACACCTTC
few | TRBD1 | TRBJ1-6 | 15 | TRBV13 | CASSARDRGLSPLHF | TGTGCCAGCAGTGCCCGGGACAGGGGGTTATCACCCCTCCACTTT
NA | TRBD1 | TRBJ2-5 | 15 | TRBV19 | CASSIPGTGEVTQYF | TGTGCCAGTAGTATCCCCGGGACAGGGGAGGTGACCCAGTACTTC
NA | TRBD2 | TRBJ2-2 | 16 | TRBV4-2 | CARSRGGGGGTGELFF | TGTGCCCGCAGCCGCGGGGGGGGTGGTGGCACCGGGGAGCTGTTTTTT
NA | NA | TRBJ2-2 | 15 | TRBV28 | CASSLFLPGVGELFF | TGTGCCAGCAGTTTATTCCTCCCGGGGGTCGGCGAGCTGTTTTTT
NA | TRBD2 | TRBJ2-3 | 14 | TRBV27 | CASRQSGGTDTQYF | TGTGCCAGCAGGCAGAGCGGGGGCACAGATACGCAGTATTTT
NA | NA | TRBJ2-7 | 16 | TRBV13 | CASSWSGAGLSYEQYF | TGTGCCAGCAGCTGGTCGGGCGCGGGGCTCTCCTACGAGCAGTACTTC
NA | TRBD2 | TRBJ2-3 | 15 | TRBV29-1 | CSVTSLAGTTDTQYF | TGCAGCGTAACTAGCCTAGCGGGGACCACAGATACGCAGTATTTT
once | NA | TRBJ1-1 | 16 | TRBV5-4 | CASSLARGMGNTEAFF | TGTGCCAGCAGCTTGGCCCGGGGGATGGGAAACACTGAAGCTTTCTTT
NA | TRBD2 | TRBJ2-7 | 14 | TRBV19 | CASSSSGGTYEQYF | TGTGCCAGTAGTTCTAGCGGGGGGACCTACGAGCAGTACTTC
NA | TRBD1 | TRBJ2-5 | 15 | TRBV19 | CASSLSRGPQETQYF | TGTGCCAGTAGTTTATCCAGGGGGCCACAAGAGACCCAGTACTTC
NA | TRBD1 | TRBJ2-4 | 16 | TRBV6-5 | CASSYSPTGGRDIQYF | TGTGCCAGCAGTTACTCCCCGACAGGGGGCAGGGACATTCAGTACTTC
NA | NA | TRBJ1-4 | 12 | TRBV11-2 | CASSFIREKLFF | TGTGCCAGCAGCTTTATCCGGGAAAAACTGTTTTTT
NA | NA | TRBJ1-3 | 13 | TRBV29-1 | CSVEAGGRDTIYF | TGCAGCGTTGAAGCGGGGGGCCGGGACACCATATATTTT
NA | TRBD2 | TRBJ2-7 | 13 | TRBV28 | CASVGTSSYEQYF | TGTGCCAGCGTCGGGACTAGTAGCTACGAGCAGTACTTC
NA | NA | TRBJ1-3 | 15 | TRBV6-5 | CASSKQQGSGNTIYF | TGTGCCAGCAGTAAACAACAGGGCTCTGGAAACACCATATATTTT
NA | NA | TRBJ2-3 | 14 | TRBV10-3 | CAISAAGRTDTQYF | TGTGCCATCAGTGCGGCGGGTCGCACAGATACGCAGTATTTT
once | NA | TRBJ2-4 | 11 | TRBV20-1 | CSASAAGTMDF | TGCAGTGCTAGTGCCGCCGGGACAATGGACTTC
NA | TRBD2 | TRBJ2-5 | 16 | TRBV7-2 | CASSPPGLAGQETQYF | TGTGCCAGCAGCCCTCCGGGACTAGCGGGGCAAGAGACCCAGTACTTC
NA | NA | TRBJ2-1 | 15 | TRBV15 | CATSERASSYNEQFF | TGTGCCACCAGCGAGCGGGCCAGCTCCTACAATGAGCAGTTCTTC
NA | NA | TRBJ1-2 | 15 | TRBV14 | CASSRRASNRDGYTF | TGTGCCAGCAGCCGACGAGCCTCAAACAGGGATGGCTACACCTTC
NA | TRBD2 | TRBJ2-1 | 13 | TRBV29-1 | CSVQSLAGNEQFF | TGCAGCGTTCAAAGCTTAGCGGGCAATGAGCAGTTCTTC
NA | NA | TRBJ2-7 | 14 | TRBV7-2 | CASRLGAGRYEQYF | TGTGCCAGCAGATTAGGGGCGGGGAGGTACGAGCAGTACTTC
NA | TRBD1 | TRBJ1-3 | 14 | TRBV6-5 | CASTWTGTGNTIYF | TGTGCCAGCACTTGGACAGGCACAGGAAACACCATATATTTT
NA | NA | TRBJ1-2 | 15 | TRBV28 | CASSLNNLRNYGYTF | TGTGCCAGCAGTTTAAATAATCTCAGAAACTATGGCTACACCTTC
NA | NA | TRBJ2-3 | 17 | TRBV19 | CASSNPSEGYRADTQYF | TGTGCCAGCTCGAACCCTTCGGAGGGATATAGGGCAGATACGCAGTATTTT
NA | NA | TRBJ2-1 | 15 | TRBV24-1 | CATSDPYNPNNEQFF | TGTGCCACCAGTGACCCCTATAACCCAAACAATGAGCAGTTCTTC
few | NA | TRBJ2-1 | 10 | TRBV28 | CASSKNEQFF | TGTGCCAGCAGCAAAAATGAGCAGTTCTTC
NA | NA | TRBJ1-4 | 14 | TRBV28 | CASTSRTAREKLFF | TGTGCCAGCACTTCCCGGACAGCCCGTGAAAAACTGTTTTTT
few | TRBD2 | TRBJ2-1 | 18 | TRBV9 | CASSVVPGAGGFYNEQFF | TGTGCCAGCAGCGTAGTCCCCGGAGCGGGAGGCTTCTACAATGAGCAGTTCTTC
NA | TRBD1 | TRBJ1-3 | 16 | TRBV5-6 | CASSSGTGSTGNTIYF | TGTGCCAGCAGCTCTGGGACAGGGAGTACTGGAAACACCATATATTTT
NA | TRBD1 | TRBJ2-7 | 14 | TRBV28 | CASSRIRDRYEQYF | TGTGCCAGCAGCCGTATCAGGGACAGGTACGAGCAGTACTTC
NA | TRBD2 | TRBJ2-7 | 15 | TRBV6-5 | CASSRGTSGSYEQYF | TGTGCCAGCAGTCGTGGGACTAGCGGCTCCTACGAGCAGTACTTC
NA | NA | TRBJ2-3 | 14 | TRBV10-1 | CASSFWGRTDTQYF | TGCGCCAGCTCCTTTTGGGGGAGGACAGATACGCAGTATTTT
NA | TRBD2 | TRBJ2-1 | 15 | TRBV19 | CASSIGGGDYNEQFF | TGTGCCAGTAGTATCGGCGGGGGGGACTACAATGAGCAGTTCTTC
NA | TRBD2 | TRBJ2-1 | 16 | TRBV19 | CASSRVAGGFYNEQFF | TGTGCCAGTAGTAGGGTAGCGGGGGGATTTTACAATGAGCAGTTCTTC
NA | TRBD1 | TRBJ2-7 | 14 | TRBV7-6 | CASSTRQGAYEQYF | TGTGCCAGCAGCACCAGACAGGGAGCCTACGAGCAGTACTTC
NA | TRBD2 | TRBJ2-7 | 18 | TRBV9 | CASSVGPSLAGGSYEQYF | TGTGCCAGCAGCGTAGGACCCTCACTAGCGGGGGGCTCCTACGAGCAGTACTTC
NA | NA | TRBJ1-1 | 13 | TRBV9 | CASSDRRGTEAFF | TGTGCCAGCAGCGATAGACGGGGCACTGAAGCTTTCTTT
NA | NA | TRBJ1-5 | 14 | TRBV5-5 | CASSSSLFNQPQHF | TGTGCCAGCAGCTCCTCTTTGTTCAATCAGCCCCAGCATTTT
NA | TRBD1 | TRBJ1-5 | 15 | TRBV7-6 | CASSLSGQAGQPQHF | TGTGCCAGCAGCTTATCGGGACAGGCCGGTCAGCCCCAGCATTTT
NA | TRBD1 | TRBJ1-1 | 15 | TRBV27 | CASTPYRDRATEAFF | TGTGCCAGCACCCCATACCGGGACAGGGCCACTGAAGCTTTCTTT